This is a list of T cell receptor beta chains from one sample in a study of Tregs in tolerant kidney transplant recipients. Sequenced by immunoSEQ multiplex PCR; TCRdb stores in-frame clones only, minus some. This sample has fewer than 70,000 clones; about four fifths occur once, and the top ten carry 4% to 6.5%. Input material: CD4+ T cells from blood. The origin of the receptors is a human donor in good health. Each CDR3 is given with its conserved first and last residue. D genes are given only for firm matches. A clone size is listed for some rows: how often the clone was seen (once, few, many), or a class if it is expanded.

clone size	D gene	V gene	J gene	CDR3 protein	CDR3 DNA
NA	NA	TRBV11-3	TRBJ2-7	CASSLDEDEQYF	TGTGCCAGCAGCTTAGATGAAGACGAGCAGTACTTC
NA	NA	TRBV7-3	TRBJ2-1	CASSVDGPTYNEQFF	TGTGCCAGCAGCGTCGATGGGCCAACTTACAATGAGCAGTTCTTC
NA	NA	TRBV5-1	TRBJ2-1	CASSHRANEQFF	TGCGCCAGCAGCCACCGGGCGAATGAGCAGTTCTTC
NA	NA	TRBV27	TRBJ2-3	CASSSTRLARNWDTQYF	TGTGCCAGCAGTTCAACCAGGTTGGCTAGGAATTGGGATACGCAGTATTTT
NA	NA	TRBV15	TRBJ2-7	CATSRDSGSYEQYF	TGTGCCACCAGCAGAGATTCAGGTTCGTACGAGCAGTACTTC
NA	TRBD2	TRBV5-6	TRBJ2-1	CASSHGGTSGYNEQFF	TGTGCCAGCAGCCATGGAGGGACTAGCGGGTACAATGAGCAGTTCTTC
NA	TRBD1	TRBV7-3	TRBJ1-1	CASSFGDRDDTEAFF	TGTGCCAGCAGCTTCGGGGACAGGGACGACACTGAAGCTTTCTTT
NA	NA	TRBV4-1	TRBJ1-1	CASSPRQEGWNTEAFF	TGCGCCAGCAGCCCCCGACAGGAGGGATGGAACACTGAAGCTTTCTTT
NA	NA	TRBV30	TRBJ2-1	CAWRGGGHYNEQFF	TGTGCCTGGAGGGGAGGCGGGCATTACAATGAGCAGTTCTTC
NA	NA	TRBV9	TRBJ1-4	CASSVVYFPLTVELPRFGKLFF	TGTGCCAGCAGCGTAGTGTATTTTCCCTTGACAGTGGAACTCCCCCGATTTGGAAAACTGTTTTTT
NA	TRBD1	TRBV4-1	TRBJ2-7	CASSQDWTGAYEQYF	TGCGCCAGCAGCCAAGATTGGACAGGAGCATACGAGCAGTACTTC
NA	NA	TRBV11-3	TRBJ2-2	CASSPSYTGELFF	TGTGCCAGCAGCCCCTCCTACACCGGGGAGCTGTTTTTT
NA	NA	TRBV7-9	TRBJ2-1	CASSPNSYNEQFF	TGTGCCAGCAGCCCCAACAGTTACAATGAGCAGTTCTTC
few	NA	TRBV14	TRBJ2-1	CASSHTAASVTMNEQFF	TGTGCCAGCAGCCACACTGCGGCCTCGGTCACAATGAATGAGCAGTTCTTC